The next 31 T cell receptor beta chains were all read from a single sample in a study. MiXCR, run by TCRdb on the RT-PCR reads, gives a single entry per CDR3 protein. Here the sample spans almost 700,000 distinct CDR3 sequences, more than 13% being singletons. Sample: memory CD4+ T cells from blood. The receptors were gathered from a female donor in good health, serving as a healthy control.

This chain uses TRBV7-9 with TRBJ1-2, with D unclear. In germline, CDR1 is SEHNR, CDR2 FQNEAQ (reference sequence). The CDR3 consists of 13 residues. Trimming took 5 bases from V and 6 from J, leaving 13 bases between them. CDR3 in DNA: TGTGCCAGCAGCCCCTACGAGCTGAATGGCTACACCTTC. It translates to CASSPYELNGYTF.

The table lists this clonotype with many counts. The genes are TRBV15 and TRBJ2-3, with TRBD1 matching over 7 bases. V lost 5 bases, J lost 3 bases, and 5 bases stayed unmatched. This CDR3 contains 14 residues. The germline V gene encodes CDR1 LNHNV and CDR2 YYDKDF (reference sequence). Written as DNA, the CDR3 is TGTGCCACCAGCCTGACAGGGCCGACAGATACGCAGTATTTT. Encoded protein: CATSLTGPTDTQYF.

The V gene is TRBV19, the J gene TRBJ2-1, with 8 bases identical to TRBD1. Looked up from germline, CDR1 is LNHDA and CDR2 is SQIVND (reference sequence). This CDR3 comprises 16 residues. V dropped 9 bases and J dropped 0; count of bases not matched to a gene: 10. The CDR3 is CARTNLDRGSYNEQFF. DNA of the CDR3: TGTGCCAGAACTAACCTAGACAGGGGCTCCTACAATGAGCAGTTCTTC.

Regarding this clonotype: A much larger clonotype is one base distant, so this may be a read error. This chain connects TRBV4-2 to TRBJ2-3; 14 bases line up with TRBD2. The CDR3 contains 21 residues. Germline lookup yields CDR1 LGHNA and CDR2 YNFKEQ. CDR3 coding DNA: TGTGCCGGCAGCCAGGAACCACCGGGACTAGCGGGAGTGGCAATCACAGATACGCAGTATTTT. This gives the protein CAGSQEPPGLAGVAITDTQYF.

This clonotype has a count of ten or more. The rearrangement joins TRBV28 to TRBJ2-1; D is perhaps TRBD1 (5 bases). V dropped 5 bases and J dropped 3 bases, with 8 bases sitting between them. In germline, CDR1 is MDHEN, CDR2 SYDVKM. This CDR3 is 13 amino acids long. The CDR3 DNA is TGTGCCAGCAGTGCCGACAGCTACAATGAGCAGTTCTTC. Its translation: CASSADSYNEQFF.

This clonotype has a count of ten or more. This sequence joins TRBV12-3 or TRBV12-4 and TRBJ2-5, with D unclear. The CDR3 sequence is 13 residues long. The V gene lost 3 bases and the J gene lost 5 bases, with 10 bases spanning the gap. Here the CDR3 reads CASSLARPETQYF. The CDR3 region has the DNA TGTGCCAGCAGTTTGGCTAGGCCGGAGACCCAGTACTTC.

This clonotype was counted ten times or more. The chain carries TRBV20-1 and TRBJ2-1; weak D call: TRBD2 (6 bases). Germline V gives CDR1 DFQATT, CDR2 SNEGSKA (reference sequence). The CDR3 has 15 residues. V was pared by 1 base and J by 3 bases, with 13 bases between. The CDR3 nucleotides read TGCAGTGCTAGAGTCGGTAGCGGAGTCTACAATGAGCAGTTCTTC. Protein product: CSARVGSGVYNEQFF.

The gene calls are TRBV7-2 and TRBJ2-2; TRBD1 matches 9 bases. The CDR3 is 15 residues long. The V segment lost 5 bases and the J segment 5 bases; nucleotides outside the gene matches: 6. Germline CDR1 and CDR2: SGHTA and FQGNSA. The CDR3 loop reads CASSQGGTGTGELFF. The CDR3 nucleotides are TGTGCCAGCAGCCAGGGGGGGACAGGGACCGGGGAGCTGTTTTTT.

This clonotype was seen at least ten times. V usage is TRBV9 and J usage is TRBJ2-1, with D perhaps being TRBD1 or TRBD2 (5 bases each). The CDR3 runs 14 residues. The V gene lost 0 bases and the J gene lost 15 bases, with 19 bases spanning the gap. CDR1 and CDR2 (germline): SGDLS, YYNGEE. The CDR3 nucleotides are TGTGCCAGCAGCGTAGGAGGGGAGTGGGTCTCTCGGTTCTTC. This sequence encodes CASSVGGEWVSRFF.

The gene calls are TRBV5-5 and TRBJ2-5, with D unresolved. Germline V lookup: CDR1 SGHKS, CDR2 YYEKEE (reference sequence). The CDR3 spans 14 residues. The V and J ends lost 5 bases and 1 base respectively, with 12 bases between them. The CDR3 spells CASSKARGQETQYF. Written as DNA, the CDR3 is TGTGCCAGCAGTAAAGCTCGAGGCCAAGAGACCCAGTACTTC.

This clonotype was seen a few times. The CDR3 here is CASSFMFGQGLNEQFF. For the CDR3, the DNA is TGCGCCAGCAGCTTTATGTTTGGGCAGGGGCTGAATGAGCAGTTCTTC. The genes are TRBV5-1 and TRBJ2-1, with TRBD1 as a possible D gene (6 bases). Germline V gene sequence: CDR1 SGHRS, CDR2 YFSETQ. Trimming took 2 bases from V and 7 from J, leaving 19 bases between them. The CDR3 runs to 16 residues.

This clonotype has ten or more counts. The gene calls are TRBV20-1 and TRBJ2-5; no clear D. The CDR3 runs 11 residues. V gave up 2 bases and J gave up 2 bases, with 3 bases separating them. The germline gives CDR1 DFQATT, CDR2 SNEGSKA (reference sequence). The CDR3 DNA reads TGCAGTGCTAGAAATCAAGAGACCCAGTACTTC. This codes for CSARNQETQYF.

V gene TRBV2 combines with J gene TRBJ1-6; D gene unclear. CDR3 length: 11 amino acids. Germline V gene sequence: CDR1 SNHLY, CDR2 FYNNEI. Between the trimmed V and J ends, which lost 8 bases and 5 bases, there was a span of 4 bases. CDR3: CASRDNSPLHF. The CDR3 DNA reads TGTGCCAGCCGAGATAATTCACCCCTCCACTTT.

The chain uses TRBV6-1 and TRBJ2-5, with D perhaps matching TRBD2 (5 bases). Deletions cut 10 bases from V and 4 bases from J, with 10 bases between. CDR1 is MNHNS and CDR2 is SASEGT in the germline V gene. CDR3 size: 11 residues. The DNA of the CDR3 is TGTGCCAACAGAGAGGGAGAGACCCAGTACTTC. Its protein product is CANREGETQYF.

For the CDR3, the DNA is TGTGCCAGCTCACCAATCCTCTCTGGGGCCAACGTCCTGACTTTC. The encoded protein is CASSPILSGANVLTF. V usage is TRBV18 and J usage is TRBJ2-6; no clear D gene. With 2 bases removed from V and 0 bases from J, the gap between germline ends came to 5 bases. This CDR3 region has 15 residues. Germline assignment: CDR1 KGHSH and CDR2 LQKENI.

This chain links TRBV28 with TRBJ1-1; the D gene is possibly TRBD1 (6 bases). There are 13 residues in the CDR3. CDR1 and CDR2 from the germline V gene are MDHEN and SYDVKM. Trimming removed 8 bases from V and 7 bases from J, with 17 bases in between. The CDR3: CASATGMKNEAFF. In nucleotides, the CDR3 is TGTGCCAGCGCAACAGGGATGAAGAATGAAGCTTTCTTT. The full variable domain, in which reference TRBV28 and TRBJ1-1 provide the parts outside the CDR3, is DVKVTQSSRYLVKRTGEKVFLECVQDMDHENMFWYRQDPGLGLRLIYFSYDVKMKEKGDIPEGYSVSREKKERFSLILESASTNQTSMYLCASATGMKNEAFFGQGTRLTVV.

The table lists this clonotype with a few counts. J is TRBJ1-6 and V is TRBV7-9; the match to TRBD1 covers 9 bases. Germline lookup yields CDR1 SEHNR and CDR2 FQNEAQ (reference sequence). This CDR3 has 15 amino acids. Unmatched junction bases numbered 7, after V lost 5 bases and J lost 8 bases. Here the CDR3 reads CASSHSDRGDSPLHF. In nucleotides, the CDR3 is TGTGCCAGCAGCCACTCGGACAGGGGAGATTCACCCCTCCACTTT. Full variable domain (rest looked up from reference TRBV7-9 and TRBJ1-6): DTGVSQNPRHKITKRGQNVTFRCDPISEHNRLYWYRQTLGQGPEFLTYFQNEAQLEKSRLLSDRFSAERPKGSFSTLEIQRTEQGDSAMYLCASSHSDRGDSPLHFGNGTRLTVT.

This clonotype came up a few times. This chain connects TRBV7-2 to TRBJ2-3, with 10 bases that match TRBD2. From germline, CDR1 is SGHTA and CDR2 FQGNSA. The CDR3 is made up of 15 amino acids. V lost 5 bases to trimming and J lost 2 bases; unmatched junction nucleotides: 4. CDR3 sequence (DNA): TGTGCCAGCAGCGGAGCGGGAGGGCCCACAGATACGCAGTATTTT. As protein: CASSGAGGPTDTQYF.

This clonotype was seen a handful of times. The genes are TRBV12-3 or TRBV12-4 and TRBJ1-2, with D perhaps TRBD1 (5 bases). This CDR3 comprises 16 residues. V was shortened by 3 bases and J by 0 bases, with 14 bases between the two germline ends. DNA of the CDR3: TGTGCCAGCAGTTTCGGGGGGGGGGACTCTAACTATGGCTACACCTTC. Its protein product is CASSFGGGDSNYGYTF.

Many counts were recorded for this clonotype. The CDR3 sequence: CASSKSSGSAGNEQFF. In nucleotides, the CDR3 is TGTGCCAGCAGCAAATCTAGCGGGAGTGCGGGAAATGAGCAGTTCTTC. The V and J genes are TRBV4-2 and TRBJ2-1; 10 bases line up with TRBD2. This CDR3 comprises 16 residues. Germline CDR1 is LGHNA and CDR2 is YNFKEQ. With 5 bases clipped from V and 7 bases from J, the junction kept 11 bases outside the gene matches.

As concerns this clonotype: One end of the junction is discordant with germline, which a read error may explain. V usage is TRBV7-6 and J usage is TRBJ1-6; D ambiguous. The CDR3 totals 19 residues. Germline V gene lookup returns CDR1 SGHVS and CDR2 FNYEAQ. The CDR3, as DNA: TGTGCCAGCGGCTTAGAGGCTTTGGCGGGGAGCTCCTATAATTCACCCCTCCACTTT. It codes for CASGLEALAGSSYNSPLHF.

This clonotype came up a few times. The V and J genes are TRBV10-3 and TRBJ2-3; D is possibly TRBD1 or TRBD2 (5 bases each). Germline lookup yields CDR1 ENHRY and CDR2 SYGVKD. The CDR3 runs to 14 residues. The V and J ends lost 11 bases and 0 bases respectively, with 15 bases between them. In DNA, the CDR3 is TGTGCCTCGGGACCGGGCCTAAGCACAGATACGCAGTATTTT. It translates to CASGPGLSTDTQYF.

The chain is built from TRBV7-9 and TRBJ2-5; D is possibly TRBD1 (5 bases). From germline, CDR1 is SEHNR and CDR2 FQNEAQ (reference sequence). This CDR3 is built from 14 residues. V shed 1 base and J shed 7 bases, with 13 bases lying between them. The CDR3 region is CASSLVGDQGTQYF. CDR3 DNA sequence: TGTGCCAGCAGCTTAGTAGGAGACCAGGGGACCCAGTACTTC.

This clonotype was picked up many times. The chain joins TRBV24-1 to TRBJ2-2; D is ambiguous. Trimming cost V 8 bases and J 5 bases, with 11 bases left between them. Germline lookup yields CDR1 KGHDR and CDR2 SFDVKD. This CDR3 spans 13 amino acids. CDR3 DNA sequence: TGTGCCACCAACCCTGGCGCTACCGGGGAGCTGTTTTTT. It yields the protein CATNPGATGELFF.

The table lists this clonotype with many counts. The J gene is TRBJ1-3, the V gene TRBV10-3; D is unresolved. Looked up from germline, CDR1 is ENHRY and CDR2 is SYGVKD. Trimming stripped 0 bases from V and 0 bases from J, with 6 bases between. CDR3 length: 15 residues. The CDR3 sequence: CAISESGSSGNTIYF. The DNA for the CDR3 is TGTGCCATCAGTGAGTCGGGGAGCTCTGGAAACACCATATATTTT.

The J gene is TRBJ2-6, the V gene TRBV7-2, with TRBD1 as a possible D gene (6 bases). CDR1 is SGHTA and CDR2 is FQGNSA in the germline V gene. The CDR3 extends over 16 amino acids. Trimming removed 1 base from V and 0 bases from J, with 7 bases in between. The CDR3 protein is CASSLVGGSGANVLTF. CDR3 nucleotide sequence: TGTGCCAGCAGCTTAGTAGGGGGCTCTGGGGCCAACGTCCTGACTTTC. The variable domain in full, with the rest retrieved from reference TRBV7-2 and TRBJ2-6, is GAGVSQSPSNKVTEKGKDVELRCDPISGHTALYWYRQSLGQGLEFLIYFQGNSAPDKSGLPSDRFSAERTGGSVSTLTIQRTQQEDSAVYLCASSLVGGSGANVLTFGAGSRLTVL.

V gene TRBV28 combines with J gene TRBJ1-1; D may be TRBD1 (6 bases). The V end lost 6 bases, the J end lost 4 bases, and 15 bases lay between the germline ends. The CDR3 is made up of 14 amino acids. Germline V gene sequence: CDR1 MDHEN, CDR2 SYDVKM. DNA of the CDR3: TGTGCCAGCAGGGCGCGGGGGGCAGGCACTGAAGCTTTCTTT. This encodes CASRARGAGTEAFF.

The sample holds many counts of this clonotype. The chain recombines TRBV6-2 or TRBV6-3 with TRBJ1-5; D may be TRBD1 (5 bases). Germline values: CDR1 MNHEY, CDR2 SVGEGT. Between the trimmed V and J ends, which lost 2 bases and 4 bases, there was a span of 15 bases. The CDR3 extends over 16 amino acids. CDR3 loop: CASSYGSGPENQPQHF. As DNA, the CDR3 is TGTGCCAGCAGTTACGGGTCAGGGCCTGAAAATCAGCCCCAGCATTTT.

The chain is built from TRBV7-9 and TRBJ1-3; no reliable D call. Germline assignment: CDR1 SEHNR and CDR2 FQNEAQ (reference sequence). The CDR3 runs 15 residues. V lost 6 bases and J lost 0, with 12 bases in between. CDR3 in amino acids: CASRPNTRSGNTIYF. The CDR3 coding sequence is TGTGCCAGCAGACCTAACACGCGCTCTGGAAACACCATATATTTT.

This clonotype was detected many times. The chain joins TRBV4-2 to TRBJ1-5, with a tentative D call TRBD1 (5 bases). Trimming shortened V by 0 bases and J by 5 bases, and 14 bases separated the two germline ends. Germline lookup yields CDR1 LGHNA and CDR2 YNFKEQ. This CDR3 comprises 16 residues. CDR3 DNA: TGTGCCAGCAGCCAAGATGTCCAGGGAAGGGATCAGCCCCAGCATTTT. Translation: CASSQDVQGRDQPQHF.

This clonotype was detected only a few times. The genes are TRBV7-9 and TRBJ2-5, with no clear D. Per germline, CDR1 SEHNR and CDR2 FQNEAQ (reference sequence). V lost 5 bases, J lost 5 bases, and 15 bases lay in between. The length of the CDR3 is 14 residues. The CDR3 region is CASSLSEEGETQYF. The CDR3 DNA reads TGTGCCAGCAGCCTTTCTGAAGAAGGGGAGACCCAGTACTTC.